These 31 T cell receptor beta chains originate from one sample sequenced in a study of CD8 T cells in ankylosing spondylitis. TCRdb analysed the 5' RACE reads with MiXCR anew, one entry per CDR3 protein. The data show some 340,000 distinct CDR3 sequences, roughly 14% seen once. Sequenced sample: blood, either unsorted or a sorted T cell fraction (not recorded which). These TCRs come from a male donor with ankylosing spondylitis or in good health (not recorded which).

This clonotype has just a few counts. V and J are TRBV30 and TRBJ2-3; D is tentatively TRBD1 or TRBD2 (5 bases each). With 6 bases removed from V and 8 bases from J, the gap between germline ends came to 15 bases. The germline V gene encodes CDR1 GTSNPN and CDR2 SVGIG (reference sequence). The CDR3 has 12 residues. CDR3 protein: CACRAGGGTQYF. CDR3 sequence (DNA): TGTGCCTGTCGAGCAGGTGGGGGTACGCAGTATTTT.

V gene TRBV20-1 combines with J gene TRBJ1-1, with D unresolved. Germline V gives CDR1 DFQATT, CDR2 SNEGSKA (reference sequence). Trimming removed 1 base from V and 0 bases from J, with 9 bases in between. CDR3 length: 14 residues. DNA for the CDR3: TGCAGTGCTAGAGGCGGAGGAATGAACACTGAAGCTTTCTTT. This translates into CSARGGGMNTEAFF.

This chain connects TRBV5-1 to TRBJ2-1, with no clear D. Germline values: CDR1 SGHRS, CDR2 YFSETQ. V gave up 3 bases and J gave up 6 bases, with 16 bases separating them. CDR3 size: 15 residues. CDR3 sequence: CASSSGSYSINEQFF. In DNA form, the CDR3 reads TGCGCCAGCAGCTCTGGATCTTATAGCATCAATGAGCAGTTCTTC.

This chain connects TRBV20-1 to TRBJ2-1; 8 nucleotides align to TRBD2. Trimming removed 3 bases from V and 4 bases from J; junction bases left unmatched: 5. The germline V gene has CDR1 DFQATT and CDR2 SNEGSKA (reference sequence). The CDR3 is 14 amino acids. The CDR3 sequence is CSASVSGGYNEQFF. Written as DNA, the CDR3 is TGCAGTGCTAGTGTGAGCGGGGGTTACAATGAGCAGTTCTTC.

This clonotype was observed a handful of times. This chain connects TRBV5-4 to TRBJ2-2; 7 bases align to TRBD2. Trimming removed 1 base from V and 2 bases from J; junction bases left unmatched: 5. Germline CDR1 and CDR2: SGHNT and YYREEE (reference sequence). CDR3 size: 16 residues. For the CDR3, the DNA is TGTGCCAGCAGCTTGAAGGGCGGGAGAAACACCGGGGAGCTGTTTTTT. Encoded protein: CASSLKGGRNTGELFF.

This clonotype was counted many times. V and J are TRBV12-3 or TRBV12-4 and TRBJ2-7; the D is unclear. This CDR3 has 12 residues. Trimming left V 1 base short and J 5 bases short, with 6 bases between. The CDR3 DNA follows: TGTGCCAGCAGTTTAGTAGGCAACGAGCAGTACTTC. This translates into CASSLVGNEQYF.

The CDR3 loop reads CASSVLAGGTDTQYF. The CDR3 DNA follows: TGTGCCAGCAGCGTCCTAGCGGGAGGCACAGATACGCAGTATTTT. V is TRBV9 and J is TRBJ2-3, with 10 bases aligning to TRBD2. The germline V gene encodes CDR1 SGDLS and CDR2 YYNGEE. The J segment lost 1 base and the V segment lost 2 bases, leaving 1 base of the junction unmatched. The CDR3 is 15 amino acids. The entire variable domain, with the rest obtained from reference TRBV9 and TRBJ2-3, is as follows: DSGVTQTPKHLITATGQRVTLRCSPRSGDLSVYWYQQSLDQGLQFLIQYYNGEERAKGNILERFSAQQFPDLHSELNLSSLELGDSALYFCASSVLAGGTDTQYFGPGTRLTVL.

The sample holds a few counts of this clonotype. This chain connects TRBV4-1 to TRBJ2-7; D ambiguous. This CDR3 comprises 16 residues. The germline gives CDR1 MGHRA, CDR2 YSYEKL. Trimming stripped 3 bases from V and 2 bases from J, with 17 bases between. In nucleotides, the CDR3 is TGCGCCAGCAGCCAGCGAGTCCAAATTTCCACCTACGAGCAGTACTTC. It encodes CASSQRVQISTYEQYF.

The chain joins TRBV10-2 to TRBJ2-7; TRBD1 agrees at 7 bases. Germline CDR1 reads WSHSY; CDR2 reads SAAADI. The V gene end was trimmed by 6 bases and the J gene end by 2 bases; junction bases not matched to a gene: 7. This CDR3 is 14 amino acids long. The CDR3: CASRVRQGTYEQYF. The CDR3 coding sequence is TGCGCCAGCAGAGTGAGACAGGGAACCTACGAGCAGTACTTC.

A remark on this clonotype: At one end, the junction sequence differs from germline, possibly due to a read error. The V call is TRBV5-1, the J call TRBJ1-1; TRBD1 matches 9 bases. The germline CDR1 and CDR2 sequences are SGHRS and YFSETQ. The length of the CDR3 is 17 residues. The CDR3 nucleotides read TGCGCCAGCAACCCCTTGGGGACAGGGAGTAGGAACGCTGAAGCTTTCTTT. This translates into CASNPLGTGSRNAEAFF. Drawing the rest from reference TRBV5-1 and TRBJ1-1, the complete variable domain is KAGVTQTPRYLIKTRGQQVTLSCSPISGHRSVSWYQQTPGQGLQFLFEYFSETQRNKGNFPGRFSGRQFSNSRSEMNVSTLELGDSALYLCASNPLGTGSRNAEAFFGQGTRLTVV.

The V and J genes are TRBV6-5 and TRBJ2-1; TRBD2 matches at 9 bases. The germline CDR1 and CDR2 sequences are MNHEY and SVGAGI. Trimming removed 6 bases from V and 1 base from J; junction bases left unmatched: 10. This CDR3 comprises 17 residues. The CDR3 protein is CASSYSGSMESYNEQFF. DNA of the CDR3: TGTGCCAGCAGCTATAGCGGGAGTATGGAGTCCTACAATGAGCAGTTCTTC.

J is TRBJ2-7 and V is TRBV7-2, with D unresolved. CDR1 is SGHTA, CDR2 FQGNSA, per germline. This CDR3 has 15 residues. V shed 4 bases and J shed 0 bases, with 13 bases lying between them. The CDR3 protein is CASSSLQRASYEQYF. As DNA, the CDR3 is TGTGCCAGCAGCTCATTACAGAGAGCCTCCTACGAGCAGTACTTC.

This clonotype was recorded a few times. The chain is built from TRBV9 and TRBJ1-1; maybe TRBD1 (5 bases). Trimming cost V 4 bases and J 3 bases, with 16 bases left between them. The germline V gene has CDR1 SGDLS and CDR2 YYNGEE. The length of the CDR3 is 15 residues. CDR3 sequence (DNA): TGTGCCAGCAGCCTCGCGGCAGGGCAGGACACTGAAGCTTTCTTT. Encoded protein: CASSLAAGQDTEAFF.

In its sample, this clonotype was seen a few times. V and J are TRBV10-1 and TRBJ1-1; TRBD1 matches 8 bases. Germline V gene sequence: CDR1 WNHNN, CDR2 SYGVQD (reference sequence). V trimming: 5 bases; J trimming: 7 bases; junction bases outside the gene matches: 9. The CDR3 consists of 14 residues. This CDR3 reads CASSLTTGTGEAFF. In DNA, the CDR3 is TGCGCCAGCAGTCTAACTACCGGGACAGGTGAAGCTTTCTTT.

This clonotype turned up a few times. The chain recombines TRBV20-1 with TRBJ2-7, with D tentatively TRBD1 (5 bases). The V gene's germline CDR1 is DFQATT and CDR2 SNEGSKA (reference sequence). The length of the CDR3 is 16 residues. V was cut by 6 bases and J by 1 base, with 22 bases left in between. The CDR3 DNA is TGCAGTGCCACCAGCAGGGTTAAGTTCAGTTCCTACGAGCAGTACTTC. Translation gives CSATSRVKFSSYEQYF.

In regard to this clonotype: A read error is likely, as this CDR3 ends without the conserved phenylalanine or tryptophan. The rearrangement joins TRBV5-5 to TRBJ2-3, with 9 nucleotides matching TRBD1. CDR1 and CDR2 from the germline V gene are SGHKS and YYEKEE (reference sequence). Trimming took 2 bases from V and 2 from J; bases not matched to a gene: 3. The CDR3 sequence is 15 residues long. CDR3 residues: CASSFGQGNTDTQYL. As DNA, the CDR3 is TGTGCCAGCAGCTTTGGACAGGGGAACACAGATACGCAGTATTTA.

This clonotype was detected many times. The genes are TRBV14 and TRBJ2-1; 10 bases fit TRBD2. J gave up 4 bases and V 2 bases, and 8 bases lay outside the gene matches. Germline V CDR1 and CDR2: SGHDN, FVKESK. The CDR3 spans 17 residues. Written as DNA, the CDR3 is TGTGCCAGCAGCCAACCCAAAGCGGGAGGGGCGTACAATGAGCAGTTCTTC. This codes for CASSQPKAGGAYNEQFF.

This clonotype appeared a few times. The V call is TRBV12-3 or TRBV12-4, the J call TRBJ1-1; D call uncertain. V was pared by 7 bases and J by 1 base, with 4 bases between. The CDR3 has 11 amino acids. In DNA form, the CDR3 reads TGTGCCAGCAAGGGGAACACTGAAGCTTTCTTT. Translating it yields CASKGNTEAFF.

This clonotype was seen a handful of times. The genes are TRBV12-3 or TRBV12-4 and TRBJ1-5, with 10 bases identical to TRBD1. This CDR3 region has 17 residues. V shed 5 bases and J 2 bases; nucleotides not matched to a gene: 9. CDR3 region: CASSPGTGVTGNQPQHF. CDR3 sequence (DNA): TGTGCCAGCAGTCCCGGGACAGGGGTTACGGGCAATCAGCCCCAGCATTTT.

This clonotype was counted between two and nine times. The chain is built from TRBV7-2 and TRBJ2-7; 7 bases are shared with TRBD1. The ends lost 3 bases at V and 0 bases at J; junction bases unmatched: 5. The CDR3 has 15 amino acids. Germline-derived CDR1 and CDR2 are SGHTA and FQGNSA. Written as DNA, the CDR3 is TGTGCCAGCAGCTTCCGACAGGGCTACTCCTACGAGCAGTACTTC. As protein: CASSFRQGYSYEQYF.

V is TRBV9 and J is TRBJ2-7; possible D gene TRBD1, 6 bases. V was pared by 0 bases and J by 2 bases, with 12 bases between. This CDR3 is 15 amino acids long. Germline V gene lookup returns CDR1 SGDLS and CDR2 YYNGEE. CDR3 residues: CASSVDRAAPYEQYF. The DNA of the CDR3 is TGTGCCAGCAGCGTAGACAGGGCGGCCCCCTACGAGCAGTACTTC.

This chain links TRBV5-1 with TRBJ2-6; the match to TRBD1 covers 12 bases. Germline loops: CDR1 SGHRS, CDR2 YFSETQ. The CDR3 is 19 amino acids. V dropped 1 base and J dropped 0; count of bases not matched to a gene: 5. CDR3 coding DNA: TGCGCCAGCAGCTTGCAAGGGACAGGGGGCTCCTCTGGGGCCAACGTCCTGACTTTC. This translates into CASSLQGTGGSSGANVLTF.

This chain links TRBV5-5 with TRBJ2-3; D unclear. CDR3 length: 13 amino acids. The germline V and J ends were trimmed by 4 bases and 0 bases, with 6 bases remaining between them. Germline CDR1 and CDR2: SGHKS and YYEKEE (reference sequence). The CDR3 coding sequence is TGTGCCAGCAGCGCACAGAGCACAGATACGCAGTATTTT. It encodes CASSAQSTDTQYF.

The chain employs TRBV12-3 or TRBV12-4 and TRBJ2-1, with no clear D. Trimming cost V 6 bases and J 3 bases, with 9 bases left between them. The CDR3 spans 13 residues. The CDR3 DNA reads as TGTGCCAGCAGGCTAGTTGGCTACAATGAGCAGTTCTTC. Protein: CASRLVGYNEQFF.

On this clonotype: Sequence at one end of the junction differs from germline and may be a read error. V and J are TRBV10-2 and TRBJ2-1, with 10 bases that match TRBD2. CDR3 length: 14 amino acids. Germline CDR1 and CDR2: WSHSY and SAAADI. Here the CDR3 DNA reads TGCGCCAGCAGTGTAGAAGTAGCGGGAGGACCCCTTGTCTTC. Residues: CASSVEVAGGPLVF.

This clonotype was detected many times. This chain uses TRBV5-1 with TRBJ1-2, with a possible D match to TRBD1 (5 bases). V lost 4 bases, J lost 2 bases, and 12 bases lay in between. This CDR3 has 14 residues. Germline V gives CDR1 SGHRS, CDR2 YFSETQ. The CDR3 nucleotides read TGCGCCAGCAGCCAGACCGGGACGAACTATGGCTACACCTTC. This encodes CASSQTGTNYGYTF.

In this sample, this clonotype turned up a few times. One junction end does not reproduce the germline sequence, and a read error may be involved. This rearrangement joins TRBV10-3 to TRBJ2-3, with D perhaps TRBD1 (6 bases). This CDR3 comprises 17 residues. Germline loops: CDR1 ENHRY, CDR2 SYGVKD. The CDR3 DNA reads TGTGCCAGCAGTGGGATCGGGACACTTGGTGGCACAGATACGCAGTATTTT. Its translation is CASSGIGTLGGTDTQYF.

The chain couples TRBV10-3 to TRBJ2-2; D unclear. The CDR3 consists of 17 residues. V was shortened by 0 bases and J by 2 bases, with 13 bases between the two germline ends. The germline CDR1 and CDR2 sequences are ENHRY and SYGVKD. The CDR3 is CAISESKAGLNTGELFF. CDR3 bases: TGTGCCATCAGTGAGTCGAAAGCCGGGCTAAACACCGGGGAGCTGTTTTTT.

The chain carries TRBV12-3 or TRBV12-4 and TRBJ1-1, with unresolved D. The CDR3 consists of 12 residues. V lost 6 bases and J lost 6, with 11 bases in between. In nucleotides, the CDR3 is TGTGCCAGCAGCTTAATACCCTCTGAAGCTTTCTTT. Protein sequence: CASSLIPSEAFF.

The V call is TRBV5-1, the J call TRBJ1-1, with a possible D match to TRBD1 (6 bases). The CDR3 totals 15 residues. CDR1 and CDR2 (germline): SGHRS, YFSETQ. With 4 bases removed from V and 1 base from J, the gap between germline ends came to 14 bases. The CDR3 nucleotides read TGCGCCAGCAGCATGCAAGGGGGGAGGAACACTGAAGCTTTCTTT. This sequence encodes CASSMQGGRNTEAFF.

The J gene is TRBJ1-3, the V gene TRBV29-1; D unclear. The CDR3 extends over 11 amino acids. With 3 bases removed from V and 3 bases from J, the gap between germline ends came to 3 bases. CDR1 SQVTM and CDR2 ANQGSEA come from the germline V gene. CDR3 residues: CSVDGGNTIYF. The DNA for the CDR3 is TGCAGCGTTGACGGTGGAAACACCATATATTTT.